The 32 T cell receptor beta chains given below trace back to one sample, sequenced in a study of blood T cell repertoires in COVID-19. Only in-frame clones appear in the TCRdb table, and some are missing; sequencing was by immunoSEQ multiplex PCR. Of about 35,000 clones in the sample, about four fifths were seen once. The sample comprised peripheral blood. The receptors shown here come from a man aged 45-60 years with acute or convalescent COVID-19.

This chain connects TRBV19 to TRBJ1-2, with 8 bases aligning to TRBD1. CDR3 length: 15 residues. Germline CDR1 and CDR2: LNHDA and SQIVND (reference sequence). V shed 5 bases, J shed 1 base, and the junction held 6 bases outside the gene matches. For the CDR3, the DNA is TGTGCCAGTAGTTCGCCGGGACAGGTTAACTATGGCTACACCTTC. Translating it yields CASSSPGQVNYGYTF.

CDR3 sequence reads: CASTFRGLAGPTDTQYF. The CDR3 DNA follows: TGTGCCAGCACCTTCCGGGGACTAGCGGGGCCCACAGATACGCAGTATTTT. The chain has TRBV21-1 and TRBJ2-3; TRBD2, the D gene given by the table, was not confirmed from the DNA. TRBV21-1 is noted as a pseudogene. This CDR3 comprises 17 residues.

The chain combines TRBV5-6 with TRBJ2-5; D is possibly TRBD2 (6 bases). Germline values: CDR1 SGHDT, CDR2 YYEEEE. This CDR3 spans 14 amino acids. The V end lost 0 bases, the J end lost 4 bases, and 10 bases lay between the germline ends. Written as DNA, the CDR3 is TGTGCCAGCAGCTTGGGGAGGGGACGAGAGACCCAGTACTTC. Protein sequence: CASSLGRGRETQYF.

This clone was counted a single time. V and J are TRBV3-1 (or the pseudogene TRBV3-2) and TRBJ2-5, with unresolved D. The germline V and J ends were trimmed by 0 bases and 0 bases, with 8 bases remaining between them. The CDR3 has 15 amino acids. Germline V gene lookup returns CDR1 LGHDT and CDR2 YNNKEL (reference sequence). DNA of the CDR3: TGTGCCAGCAGCCAAGATCCAGGATACCAAGAGACCCAGTACTTC. Translated, it gives CASSQDPGYQETQYF.

The J gene is TRBJ1-2, the V gene TRBV13; the match to TRBD1 covers 9 bases. Germline CDR1 reads PRHDT; CDR2 reads FYEKMQ (reference sequence). Trimming removed 4 bases from V and 3 bases from J; junction bases left unmatched: 3. The CDR3 runs to 14 residues. The CDR3 here is CASSSGTGYYGYTF. The CDR3 DNA sequence: TGTGCCAGCAGCTCCGGGACAGGGTACTATGGCTACACCTTC.

The chain couples TRBV9 to TRBJ2-2; tentatively, D is TRBD2 (7 bases). The CDR3 has 16 amino acids. Trimming shortened V by 4 bases and J by 4 bases, and 17 bases separated the two germline ends. The germline gives CDR1 SGDLS, CDR2 YYNGEE. The CDR3 sequence is CASSPETSRGTGELFF. DNA for the CDR3: TGTGCCAGCAGCCCCGAGACTAGCAGGGGCACCGGGGAGCTGTTTTTT.

The chain couples TRBV5-8 to TRBJ2-1, with 8 bases aligning to TRBD2. With V trimmed by 4 bases and J by 1 base, 4 bases remained unmatched. The length of the CDR3 is 15 residues. Germline lookup yields CDR1 SGHTS and CDR2 YDEGEE. The CDR3 DNA is TGTGCCAGCAGCCCGGGACTAGTTTCCTACAATGAGCAGTTCTTC. Its translation is CASSPGLVSYNEQFF. The full variable domain, rest sourced from reference TRBV5-8 and TRBJ2-1, is EAGVTQSPTHLIKTRGQQATLRCSPISGHTSVYWYQQALGLGLQFLLWYDEGEERNRGNFPPRFSGRQFPNYSSELNVNALELEDSALYLCASSPGLVSYNEQFFGPGTRLTVL.

V and J are TRBV29-1 and TRBJ2-5; 11 bases are a match to TRBD2. Germline CDR1 and CDR2: SQVTM and ANQGSEA. The CDR3 consists of 15 residues. The J segment lost 4 bases and the V segment lost 8 bases, leaving 12 bases of the junction unmatched. CDR3 amino acids: CSIDRLLAGVETQYF. DNA for the CDR3: TGCAGCATAGACAGATTACTAGCGGGAGTAGAGACCCAGTACTTC.

This chain's CDR3 is CASRLTTSGQYEQYF. The CDR3 DNA reads TGTGCCAGCAGATTGACGACTAGCGGACAATACGAGCAGTACTTC. This chain joins TRBV6-5 and TRBJ2-7; 9 positions match TRBD2. Per germline, CDR1 MNHEY and CDR2 SVGAGI. The J segment lost 4 bases and the V segment lost 6 bases, leaving 10 bases of the junction unmatched. CDR3 size: 15 residues.

This rearrangement joins TRBV9 to TRBJ2-1, with 11 bases matching TRBD2. Germline V gene sequence: CDR1 SGDLS, CDR2 YYNGEE. The V gene end was trimmed by 4 bases and the J gene end by 4 bases; junction bases not matched to a gene: 10. The CDR3 runs to 17 residues. CDR3 region: CASSSGLADTHYNEQFF. In nucleotides, the CDR3 is TGTGCCAGCAGCTCGGGACTAGCGGATACTCATTACAATGAGCAGTTCTTC.

This clone was detected a few times. The genes are TRBV14 and TRBJ1-1; D unclear. Per the germline V gene, CDR1 is SGHDN and CDR2 is FVKESK. The V end lost 4 bases, the J end lost 0 bases, and 12 bases lay between the germline ends. This CDR3 is 15 amino acids long. The CDR3 DNA sequence: TGTGCCAGCAGCCTTAGGCGGATCTTGAACACTGAAGCTTTCTTT. As protein: CASSLRRILNTEAFF.

This chain links TRBV18 with TRBJ1-5, with D unclear. Germline assignment: CDR1 KGHSH and CDR2 LQKENI. Trimming took 8 bases from V and 0 from J, leaving 11 bases between them. The CDR3 runs to 14 residues. The CDR3 DNA reads as TGTGCCAGCCGTACGGGGAATAGCAATCAGCCCCAGCATTTT. It is translated as CASRTGNSNQPQHF.

V gene TRBV19 combines with J gene TRBJ2-3; 9 bases fit TRBD2. The germline gives CDR1 LNHDA, CDR2 SQIVND (reference sequence). The ends lost 1 base at V and 5 bases at J; junction bases unmatched: 7. The CDR3 is made up of 16 amino acids. The CDR3: CASSIGSGGPQDTQYF. As DNA, the CDR3 is TGTGCCAGTAGTATAGGAAGCGGGGGGCCACAAGATACGCAGTATTTT.

The V gene is TRBV30, the J gene TRBJ2-2; 8 bases line up with TRBD1. The V and J ends lost 5 bases and 6 bases, in that order; junction bases with no gene match: 8. The germline CDR1 and CDR2 sequences are GTSNPN and SVGIG (reference sequence). This CDR3 is 14 amino acids long. CDR3 region: CAWPTGEVAGELFF. The CDR3 coding sequence is TGTGCCTGGCCGACAGGGGAGGTGGCCGGGGAGCTGTTTTTT. The entire variable domain, with the rest obtained from reference TRBV30 and TRBJ2-2, is as follows: SQTIHQWPATLVQPVGSPLSLECTVEGTSNPNLYWYRQAAGRGLQLLFYSVGIGQISSEVPQNLSASRPQDRQFILSSKKLLLSDSGFYLCAWPTGEVAGELFFGEGSRLTVL.

The chain uses TRBV4-2 and TRBJ2-1, with TRBD1 identical over 7 bases. The CDR3 length is 15 residues. The junction had 4 bases not matched to a gene; V was cut back by 0 bases and J by 5 bases. The germline CDR1 and CDR2 sequences are LGHNA and YNFKEQ. CDR3 nucleotides: TGTGCCAGCAGCCAAGATGGGACAGAGAACAATGAGCAGTTCTTC. Its translation: CASSQDGTENNEQFF.

The chain couples TRBV6-1 to TRBJ2-7, with D possibly matching TRBD1 (5 bases). The CDR3 runs 13 residues. Trimming shortened V by 3 bases and J by 3 bases, and 9 bases separated the two germline ends. Germline V gives CDR1 MNHNS, CDR2 SASEGT. The CDR3, as DNA: TGTGCCAGCAGTGACCCAGGGCTCTACGAGCAGTACTTC. Translation gives CASSDPGLYEQYF.

This clone appeared once. This chain links TRBV7-8 with TRBJ2-5; 9 nucleotides match TRBD1. The V gene end was trimmed by 5 bases and the J gene end by 3 bases; junction bases not matched to a gene: 4. The length of the CDR3 is 14 residues. Germline lookup yields CDR1 SGHVS and CDR2 FQNEAQ. The CDR3: CASSPWTGEETQYF. CDR3 in DNA: TGTGCCAGCAGCCCGTGGACAGGGGAAGAGACCCAGTACTTC.

In nucleotides, the CDR3 is TGTGCCACCAGCAGAGATCCGACAGTGAACACTGAAGCTTTCTTT. Protein product: CATSRDPTVNTEAFF. V is TRBV15 and J is TRBJ1-1, with D possibly being TRBD1 (5 bases). Germline CDR1 reads LNHNV; CDR2 reads YYDKDF (reference sequence). The CDR3 has 15 amino acids. Trimming shortened V by 0 bases and J by 0 bases, and 8 bases separated the two germline ends. Based on the CDR3 plus reference TRBV15 and TRBJ1-1, the full variable domain is DAMVIQNPRYQVTQFGKPVTLSCSQTLNHNVMYWYQQKSSQAPKLLFHYYDKDFNNEADTPDNFQSRRPNTSFCFLDIRSPGLGDTAMYLCATSRDPTVNTEAFFGQGTRLTVV.

V is TRBV7-3 and J is TRBJ2-1; D perhaps matches TRBD1 (6 bases). Germline V CDR1 and CDR2: SGHTA, FQGTGA. CDR3 size: 15 residues. Trimming removed 5 bases at V and 0 bases at J, with 11 bases between. The CDR3 here is CASSKDSSSYNEQFF. The CDR3 nucleotides read TGTGCCAGCAGCAAGGACAGTTCCTCCTACAATGAGCAGTTCTTC.

The chain is built from TRBV6-5 and TRBJ2-3; the D gene is possibly TRBD2 (5 bases). This CDR3 is built from 15 residues. Germline CDR1 and CDR2: MNHEY and SVGAGI. V lost 0 bases, J lost 3 bases, and 10 bases lay in between. In DNA form, the CDR3 reads TGTGCCAGCAGTTACTCGCAGGACTGGACAGATACGCAGTATTTT. Translated, it gives CASSYSQDWTDTQYF.

The rearrangement joins TRBV27 to TRBJ2-7; D is perhaps TRBD2 (6 bases). The germline V and J ends were trimmed by 5 bases and 0 bases, with 17 bases remaining between them. The CDR3 extends over 16 amino acids. Germline-derived CDR1 and CDR2 are MNHEY and SMNVEV (reference sequence). Here the CDR3 reads CASSRGHLLASYEQYF. In nucleotides, the CDR3 is TGTGCCAGCAGTCGAGGACACCTACTAGCCTCCTACGAGCAGTACTTC.

This chain connects TRBV30 to TRBJ2-5; no definite D call. CDR3 length: 12 amino acids. Trimming removed 0 bases at V and 3 bases at J, with 5 bases between. Germline V gene data show CDR1 as GTSNPN and CDR2 as SVGIG (reference sequence). In DNA, the CDR3 is TGTGCCTGGAGTGTATCCGAAGAGACCCAGTACTTC. Translation gives CAWSVSEETQYF.

This chain joins TRBV9 and TRBJ2-2; D call uncertain. The CDR3 sequence is 14 residues long. Germline CDR1 is SGDLS and CDR2 is YYNGEE. V shed 2 bases and J shed 3 bases, with 8 bases lying between them. The chain's CDR3 is CASSVALDTGELFF. The CDR3, as DNA: TGTGCCAGCAGCGTGGCCTTGGACACCGGGGAGCTGTTTTTT.

V gene TRBV7-3 combines with J gene TRBJ2-3; TRBD1 aligns across 7 bases. Trimming at V came to 1 base and at J to 4 bases, leaving 8 bases not matched to a gene. Germline V gives CDR1 SGHTA, CDR2 FQGTGA. The CDR3 is 16 amino acids. The CDR3: CASSLSPGGMADTQYF. The CDR3 nucleotides are TGTGCCAGCAGCTTAAGCCCAGGGGGTATGGCAGATACGCAGTATTTT.

The genes are TRBV5-4 and TRBJ2-3; perhaps TRBD1 as D (5 bases). Germline CDR1 is SGHNT and CDR2 is YYREEE (reference sequence). The CDR3 spans 15 residues. Trimming stripped 0 bases from V and 3 bases from J, with 11 bases between. The CDR3 loop reads CASSLGQGSTDTQYF. As DNA, the CDR3 is TGTGCCAGCAGCTTGGGTCAGGGATCGACAGATACGCAGTATTTT.

CDR3 DNA: TGTGCCAGCAGCCCGGCTGGGGCCAACGTCCTGACTTTC. Its translation: CASSPAGANVLTF. The rearrangement joins TRBV12-3 or TRBV12-4 to TRBJ2-6; unclear D gene. The CDR3 covers 13 residues. V was cut by 6 bases and J by 2 bases, with 5 bases left in between.

The chain couples TRBV3-1 (or the pseudogene TRBV3-2) to TRBJ2-3, with 7 bases identical to TRBD2. The germline V gene has CDR1 LGHDT and CDR2 YNNKEL (reference sequence). The CDR3 extends over 16 amino acids. With 4 bases clipped from V and 1 base from J, the junction kept 8 bases outside the gene matches. The CDR3 DNA is TGTGCCAGCAGCCCCTGGCCCCGGGAGGGCACAGATACGCAGTATTTT. Translating it yields CASSPWPREGTDTQYF.

The chain is built from TRBV10-3 and TRBJ1-4; 7 bases fit TRBD1. The CDR3 consists of 14 residues. V trimming: 4 bases; J trimming: 7 bases; junction bases outside the gene matches: 6. Germline loops: CDR1 ENHRY, CDR2 SYGVKD. CDR3 bases: TGTGCCATCAGTGCCCTAGGGGGCGGTGAAAAACTGTTTTTT. Translation: CAISALGGGEKLFF.

This chain uses TRBV2 with TRBJ1-2; TRBD1 aligns across 7 bases. Looked up from germline, CDR1 is SNHLY and CDR2 is FYNNEI. The V and J ends lost 2 bases and 2 bases, in that order; junction bases with no gene match: 5. This CDR3 has 15 residues. The CDR3 is CASSELQGKNYGYTF. The CDR3 nucleotides are TGTGCCAGCAGTGAACTACAGGGGAAGAACTATGGCTACACCTTC.

The rearrangement joins TRBV14 to TRBJ2-7, with D possibly matching TRBD2 (5 bases). Trimming removed 2 bases from V and 2 bases from J, with 10 bases in between. CDR3 length: 14 residues. CDR1 SGHDN and CDR2 FVKESK come from the germline V gene. CDR3 in amino acids: CASSQWGETYEQYF. The CDR3 DNA reads TGTGCCAGCAGCCAATGGGGAGAAACCTACGAGCAGTACTTC.

The gene calls are TRBV4-1 and TRBJ2-2; 11 bases agree with TRBD2. J gave up 0 bases and V 3 bases, and 12 bases lay outside the gene matches. Germline V gene data show CDR1 as MGHRA and CDR2 as YSYEKL. There are 20 residues in the CDR3. The CDR3: CASSHTNPISGGANTGELFF. The CDR3 nucleotides are TGCGCCAGCAGCCATACAAACCCAATTAGCGGGGGGGCGAACACCGGGGAGCTGTTTTTT.

This sequence joins TRBV30 and TRBJ1-1; perhaps TRBD1 as D (6 bases). CDR1 and CDR2 (germline): GTSNPN, SVGIG (reference sequence). The CDR3 contains 12 residues. The V and J ends lost 5 bases and 6 bases respectively, with 13 bases between them. The chain's CDR3 is CAWDRGRAEAFF. The CDR3 region has the DNA TGTGCCTGGGATAGGGGGAGGGCTGAAGCTTTCTTT. The whole variable domain, filled in from reference TRBV30 and TRBJ1-1, reads SQTIHQWPATLVQPVGSPLSLECTVEGTSNPNLYWYRQAAGRGLQLLFYSVGIGQISSEVPQNLSASRPQDRQFILSSKKLLLSDSGFYLCAWDRGRAEAFFGQGTRLTVV.